This TCR beta chain was obtained from a study of shared clonotypes between healthy human individuals. Overall study context: Donors were a couple of women and a few men aged 18 to 49. Study conclusions and caveats: Among the subsets, naive ones generally showed larger estimated richness than memory ones. Donor clonotype sharing was expected to depend on sequencing depth.

Losses at the gene ends were 2 bases for V and 0 bases for J; bases not matched to a gene: 13. Germline V CDR1 and CDR2: SGDLS, YYNGEE. This CDR3 region has 18 residues. Concerning this clone: Its antigen is unknown.

The method was immunoSEQ multiplex PCR; TCRdb's version includes in-frame clones alone and lacks a portion of them. The sample consists of some 800,000 clones, nearly 95% of them appearing once. The naive CD8 population came from CD45RO-negative cells selected for CCR7, without terminally differentiated effector memory CD45RA+ cells. Every donor, a Caucasian adult, lived in Nashville, Tennessee. The material sequenced was naive CD8+ T cells sorted from blood. This chain links TRBV9 with TRBJ2-5; TRBD1 matches at 7 bases. The TCR sequence derives from a man aged 25 to 45 in good health. This CDR3 is CASSVSRGLAAYQETQYF. The CDR3, as DNA: TGTGCCAGCAGCGTCTCGAGGGGGCTAGCAGCGTACCAAGAGACCCAGTACTTC.